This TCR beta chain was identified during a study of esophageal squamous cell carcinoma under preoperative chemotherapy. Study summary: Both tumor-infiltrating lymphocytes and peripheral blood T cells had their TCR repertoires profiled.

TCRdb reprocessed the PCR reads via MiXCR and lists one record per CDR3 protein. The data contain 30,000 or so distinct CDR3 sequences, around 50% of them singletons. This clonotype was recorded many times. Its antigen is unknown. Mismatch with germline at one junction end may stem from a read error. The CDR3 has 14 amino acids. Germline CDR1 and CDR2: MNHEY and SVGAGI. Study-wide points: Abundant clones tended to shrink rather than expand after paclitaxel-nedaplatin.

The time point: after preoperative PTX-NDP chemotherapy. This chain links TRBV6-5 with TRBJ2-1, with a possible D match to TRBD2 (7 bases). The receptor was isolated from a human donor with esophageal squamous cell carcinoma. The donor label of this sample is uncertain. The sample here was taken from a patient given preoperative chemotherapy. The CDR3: CASTYGGLYNEQFF. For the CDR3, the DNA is TGTGCCAGCACTTACGGGGGGCTCTACAATGAGCAGTTCTTC.